The 29 T cell receptor beta chains given below trace back to one sample, sequenced in a study of monozygotic twins with inflammatory bowel disease. After re-calling the 5' RACE reads, TCRdb lists one entry per CDR3 protein, DNA absent. The sample data list approximately 140,000 distinct CDR3 sequences. Sequencing was carried out using blood. The receptors originated from a human donor with ulcerative colitis or Crohn's disease, or a healthy co-twin of an affected twin (not recorded which).

The chain couples TRBV5-1 to TRBJ2-3; without DNA, the TCRdb call of TRBD2 cannot be checked. Germline CDR1 and CDR2: SGHRS and YFSETQ. The CDR3 extends over 15 amino acids. The CDR3: CASSLDRGGTDTQYF. Together with reference TRBV5-1 and TRBJ2-3, the CDR3 gives the full variable domain: KAGVTQTPRYLIKTRGQQVTLSCSPISGHRSVSWYQQTPGQGLQFLFEYFSETQRNKGNFPGRFSGRQFSNSRSEMNVSTLELGDSALYLCASSLDRGGTDTQYFGPGTRLTVL.

The chain is built from TRBV27 and TRBJ2-3. The CDR3 has 15 amino acids. CDR1 and CDR2 (germline): MNHEY, SMNVEV (reference sequence). The CDR3 here is CASKGFLTSTDTQYF.

CDR3: CASSFSESPYEQYF. The chain links TRBV7-9 to TRBJ2-7; as DNA is missing, the TRBD2 call by TCRdb cannot be tested. There are 14 residues in the CDR3. Germline loops: CDR1 SEHNR, CDR2 FQNEAQ (reference sequence).

The gene calls are TRBV7-9 and TRBJ2-3; the TRBD1 assignment by TCRdb is unverifiable without DNA. CDR3 length: 14 residues. Germline values: CDR1 SEHNR, CDR2 FQNEAQ (reference sequence). The CDR3 loop is CASSLVQGTDTQYF.

This chain's CDR3 is CASSPPRGISGANVLTF. The J gene is TRBJ2-6, the V gene TRBV7-3. CDR1 is SGHTA, CDR2 FQGTGA, per germline. This CDR3 has 17 residues. Together with reference TRBV7-3 and TRBJ2-6, the CDR3 gives the full variable domain: GAGVSQTPSNKVTEKGKYVELRCDPISGHTALYWYRQSLGQGPEFLIYFQGTGAADDSGLPNDRFFAVRPEGSVSTLKIQRTERGDSAVYLCASSPPRGISGANVLTFGAGSRLTVL.

This chain connects TRBV6-5 to TRBJ1-2. This CDR3 spans 14 amino acids. CDR1 and CDR2 (germline): MNHEY, SVGAGI. The CDR3 reads CASSYGSLDYGYTF.

The chain has TRBV5-1 and TRBJ2-7; TCRdb's D call of TRBD1 is untestable without DNA. This CDR3 is 14 amino acids long. Germline CDR1 SGHRS, CDR2 YFSETQ. The CDR3 here is CASSSGTQDYEQYF.

This rearrangement joins TRBV5-1 to TRBJ2-7; TCRdb lists TRBD1, though no DNA is available to test this call. Germline assignment: CDR1 SGHRS and CDR2 YFSETQ. This CDR3 spans 18 amino acids. The CDR3: CASSSRMTGGASIYEQYF.

The gene calls are TRBV3-1 and TRBJ1-2; absent DNA, TCRdb's TRBD1 call cannot be checked. The length of the CDR3 is 17 residues. Germline V lookup: CDR1 LGHDT, CDR2 YNNKEL (reference sequence). CDR3 loop: CASSQGQGVAPNYGYTF.

This chain links TRBV5-1 with TRBJ2-7. There are 14 residues in the CDR3. In germline, CDR1 is SGHRS, CDR2 YFSETQ. CDR3 loop: CASSLAGTSYEQYF.

CDR3 region: CASSLDGVLGYTF. This chain uses TRBV5-1 with TRBJ1-2. The CDR3 sequence is 13 residues long. Germline values: CDR1 SGHRS, CDR2 YFSETQ.

The chain recombines TRBV5-1 with TRBJ2-5. Per germline, CDR1 SGHRS and CDR2 YFSETQ. CDR3 length equals 12 residues. CDR3 amino acids: CASSLDRVTQYF. The full variable domain, rest sourced from reference TRBV5-1 and TRBJ2-5, is KAGVTQTPRYLIKTRGQQVTLSCSPISGHRSVSWYQQTPGQGLQFLFEYFSETQRNKGNFPGRFSGRQFSNSRSEMNVSTLELGDSALYLCASSLDRVTQYFGPGTRLLVL.

The chain uses TRBV5-1 and TRBJ1-1. The CDR3 totals 15 residues. Germline V gene data show CDR1 as SGHRS and CDR2 as YFSETQ. This CDR3 reads CASSFFQGGNTEAFF.

The CDR3 is CASSLGVGSYNSPLHF. This sequence joins TRBV11-2 and TRBJ1-6. The CDR3 length is 16 residues. Germline CDR1 and CDR2: SGHAT and FQNNGV. The full variable domain, its missing parts supplied by reference TRBV11-2 and TRBJ1-6, is EAGVAQSPRYKIIEKRQSVAFWCNPISGHATLYWYQQILGQGPKLLIQFQNNGVVDDSQLPKDRFSAERLKGVDSTLKIQPAKLEDSAVYLCASSLGVGSYNSPLHFGNGTRLTVT.

The V gene is TRBV4-2, the J gene TRBJ1-1; TCRdb's assignment of TRBD1 cannot be checked, as there is no DNA. This CDR3 is built from 16 residues. The V gene's germline CDR1 is LGHNA and CDR2 YNFKEQ. The CDR3 loop reads CASSPHVGRGVAEAFF.

This rearrangement joins TRBV20-1 to TRBJ2-7. The germline V gene encodes CDR1 DFQATT and CDR2 SNEGSKA (reference sequence). CDR3 length equals 14 residues. CDR3 amino acids: CSARVPRGTYEQYF.

The CDR3 sequence: CASSLATGISTDTQYF. The rearrangement joins TRBV7-2 to TRBJ2-3. CDR1 is SGHTA and CDR2 is FQGNSA in the germline V gene. There are 16 residues in the CDR3.

CDR3 loop: CASSPEGSAAYEQYF. V is TRBV18 and J is TRBJ2-7; as DNA is missing, the TRBD2 call by TCRdb cannot be tested. CDR3 length equals 15 residues. Germline lookup yields CDR1 KGHSH and CDR2 LQKENI.

The chain uses TRBV5-1 and TRBJ1-1; TCRdb reports TRBD1, a call that lacks DNA to check it against. The CDR3 runs to 14 residues. Germline V gene sequence: CDR1 SGHRS, CDR2 YFSETQ. CDR3 sequence reads: CASTSGGRGTEAFF. Together with reference TRBV5-1 and TRBJ1-1, the CDR3 gives the full variable domain: KAGVTQTPRYLIKTRGQQVTLSCSPISGHRSVSWYQQTPGQGLQFLFEYFSETQRNKGNFPGRFSGRQFSNSRSEMNVSTLELGDSALYLCASTSGGRGTEAFFGQGTRLTVV.

The chain combines TRBV6-6 with TRBJ2-7; TCRdb's assignment of TRBD1 cannot be checked, as there is no DNA. CDR1 and CDR2 (germline): MNHNY, SVGAGI (reference sequence). The CDR3 extends over 14 amino acids. This CDR3 reads CASSTDRGQYEQYF.

The chain recombines TRBV2 with TRBJ2-3; there is no DNA to check the TCRdb D call of TRBD2. CDR3 length equals 13 residues. The germline CDR1 and CDR2 sequences are SNHLY and FYNNEI. CDR3 amino acids: CASSVGAAYTQYF.

The chain carries TRBV20-1 and TRBJ1-1; TCRdb gives TRBD1 as the D gene, but with no DNA this cannot be confirmed. Germline V lookup: CDR1 DFQATT, CDR2 SNEGSKA (reference sequence). CDR3 length equals 15 residues. CDR3: CSAREGARGNTEAFF.

V and J are TRBV5-1 and TRBJ2-7; as DNA is missing, the TRBD1 call by TCRdb cannot be tested. The CDR3 covers 15 residues. CDR1 SGHRS and CDR2 YFSETQ come from the germline V gene. The CDR3 here is CASRYAGQGSYEQYF.

The chain recombines TRBV19 with TRBJ1-1; with no DNA, the TCRdb D assignment of TRBD1 cannot be verified. There are 12 residues in the CDR3. CDR1 and CDR2 (germline): LNHDA, SQIVND (reference sequence). The CDR3 spells CASSPPRAEAFF.

The V and J genes are TRBV7-2 and TRBJ2-7; TCRdb picks TRBD1, but there is no DNA to check that call. Germline lookup yields CDR1 SGHTA and CDR2 FQGNSA. The CDR3 extends over 16 amino acids. The CDR3 spells CASSLRQGVSSYEQYF.

The J gene is TRBJ2-3, the V gene TRBV30; without DNA, the TCRdb call of TRBD1 cannot be checked. The CDR3 spans 12 residues. The germline CDR1 and CDR2 sequences are GTSNPN and SVGIG (reference sequence). The CDR3 reads CAWTQGSDTQYF.

The gene calls are TRBV30 and TRBJ2-3; TCRdb's assignment of TRBD1 cannot be checked, as there is no DNA. The CDR3 is made up of 14 amino acids. The germline V gene encodes CDR1 GTSNPN and CDR2 SVGIG (reference sequence). CDR3 amino acids: CAWNAGAATDTQYF.

The chain joins TRBV12-2 to TRBJ1-2; the TRBD1 assignment by TCRdb is unverifiable without DNA. TRBV12-2 is classified as a pseudogene. CDR3 size: 15 residues. Here the CDR3 reads CASRLNHERGCGYTF.

The genes are TRBV18 and TRBJ1-3; absent DNA, TCRdb's TRBD1 call cannot be checked. The V gene's germline CDR1 is KGHSH and CDR2 LQKENI. The CDR3 contains 16 residues. This CDR3 is CASSPTGTVSGNTIYF. The whole variable domain, filled in from reference TRBV18 and TRBJ1-3, reads NAGVMQNPRHLVRRRGQEARLRCSPMKGHSHVYWYRQLPEEGLKFMVYLQKENIIDESGMPKERFSAEFPKEGPSILRIQQVVRGDSAAYFCASSPTGTVSGNTIYFGEGSWLTVV.